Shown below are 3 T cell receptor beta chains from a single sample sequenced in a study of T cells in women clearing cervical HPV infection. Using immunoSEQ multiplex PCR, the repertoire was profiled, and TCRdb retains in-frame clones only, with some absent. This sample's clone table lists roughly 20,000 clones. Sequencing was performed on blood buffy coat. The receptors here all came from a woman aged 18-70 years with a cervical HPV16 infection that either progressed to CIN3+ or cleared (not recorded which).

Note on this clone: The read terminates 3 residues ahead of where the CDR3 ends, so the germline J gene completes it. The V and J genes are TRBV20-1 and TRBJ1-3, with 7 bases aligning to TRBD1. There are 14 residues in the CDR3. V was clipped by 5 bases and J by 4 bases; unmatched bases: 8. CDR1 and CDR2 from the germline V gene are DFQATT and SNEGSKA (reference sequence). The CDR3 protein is CSASRQGSGNTIYF. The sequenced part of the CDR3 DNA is TGCAGTGCTTCGAGACAGGGTTCAGGAAACACC.

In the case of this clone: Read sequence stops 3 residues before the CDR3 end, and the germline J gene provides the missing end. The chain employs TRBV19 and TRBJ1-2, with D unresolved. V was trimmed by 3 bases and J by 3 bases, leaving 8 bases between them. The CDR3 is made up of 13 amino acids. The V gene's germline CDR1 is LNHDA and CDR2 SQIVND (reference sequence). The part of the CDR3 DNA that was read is TGTGCCAGTAGTATGAGGCGGGACTATGGC. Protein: CASSMRRDYG. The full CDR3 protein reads CASSMRRDYGYTF.

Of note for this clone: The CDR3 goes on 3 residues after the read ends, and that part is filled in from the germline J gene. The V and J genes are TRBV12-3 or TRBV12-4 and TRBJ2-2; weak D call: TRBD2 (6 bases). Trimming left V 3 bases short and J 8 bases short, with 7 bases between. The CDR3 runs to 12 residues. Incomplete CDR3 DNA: TGTGCCAGCAGTTTGGAGGGTGGGGAG. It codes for CASSLEGGE. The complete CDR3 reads CASSLEGGELFF.